These 5 T cell receptor beta chains share one sample of origin, sequenced in a study of T cells in Graves' hyperthyroidism and ophthalmopathy. Amplified regions were TCR beta CDR3 sequences from RNA transcripts. The HTBI primer set was used in a first-round RT-PCR of the TCR CDR3. TCRdb used MiXCR to reprocess the multiplex PCR reads, holding one entry per CDR3 protein. The sample has 550,000 to 700,000 distinct CDR3 sequences, around 46% seen once. Sequencing was done on a sample of peripheral blood or thyroid tissue (not recorded which). Receptors were obtained from an adult woman with Graves' disease, either hyperthyroidism or ophthalmopathy (not recorded which).

This clonotype was counted many times. This chain connects TRBV4-1 to TRBJ2-2; D is uncertain. Per germline, CDR1 MGHRA and CDR2 YSYEKL. The CDR3 runs to 14 residues. V was trimmed by 8 bases and J by 2 bases, leaving 12 bases between them. In nucleotides, the CDR3 is TGCGCCAGCGTCCTCTCCGCCAACACCGGGGAGCTGTTTTTT. Translating it yields CASVLSANTGELFF.

This clonotype was recorded at least ten times. The chain employs TRBV9 and TRBJ1-1; TRBD1 matches at 8 bases. The CDR3 has 15 residues. CDR1 and CDR2 from the germline V gene are SGDLS and YYNGEE. The ends lost 4 bases at V and 0 bases at J; junction bases unmatched: 5. Here the CDR3 DNA reads TGTGCCAGCAGCCCCCAGACAGGGGTGAACACTGAAGCTTTCTTT. Translating gives CASSPQTGVNTEAFF.

The table lists this clonotype with many counts. This rearrangement joins TRBV3-1 to TRBJ1-1; 8 bases are a match to TRBD1. The CDR3 runs 16 residues. Germline V gene data show CDR1 as LGHDT and CDR2 as YNNKEL (reference sequence). J lost 4 bases, V lost 4 bases, and 11 bases had no gene match. CDR3 loop: CASSPPSSGGFTEAFF. CDR3 DNA sequence: TGTGCCAGCAGCCCACCGTCTTCAGGGGGCTTCACTGAAGCTTTCTTT. The full variable domain, with the rest looked up from reference TRBV3-1 and TRBJ1-1, is DTAVSQTPKYLVTQMGNDKSIKCEQNLGHDTMYWYKQDSKKFLKIMFSYNNKELIINETVPNRFSPKSPDKAHLNLHINSLELGDSAVYFCASSPPSSGGFTEAFFGQGTRLTVV.

The chain recombines TRBV7-3 with TRBJ1-1; D ambiguous. CDR1 and CDR2 from the germline V gene are SGHTA and FQGTGA. V was clipped by 2 bases and J by 4 bases, with 11 bases between them. This CDR3 has 14 amino acids. CDR3 region: CASSLSAGSTEAFF. The CDR3 DNA reads TGTGCCAGCAGCTTATCGGCCGGGAGCACTGAAGCTTTCTTT.

CDR3 sequence (DNA): TGTGCCAGCAGCGTAGGGGGGACTTCGGACAATGAGCATTTT. The encoded protein is CASSVGGTSDNEHF. The rearrangement joins TRBV9 to TRBJ1-5; D may be TRBD1 (5 bases). V gave up 0 bases and J gave up 14 bases, with 18 bases separating them. CDR1 is SGDLS, CDR2 YYNGEE, per germline. This CDR3 is 14 amino acids long.